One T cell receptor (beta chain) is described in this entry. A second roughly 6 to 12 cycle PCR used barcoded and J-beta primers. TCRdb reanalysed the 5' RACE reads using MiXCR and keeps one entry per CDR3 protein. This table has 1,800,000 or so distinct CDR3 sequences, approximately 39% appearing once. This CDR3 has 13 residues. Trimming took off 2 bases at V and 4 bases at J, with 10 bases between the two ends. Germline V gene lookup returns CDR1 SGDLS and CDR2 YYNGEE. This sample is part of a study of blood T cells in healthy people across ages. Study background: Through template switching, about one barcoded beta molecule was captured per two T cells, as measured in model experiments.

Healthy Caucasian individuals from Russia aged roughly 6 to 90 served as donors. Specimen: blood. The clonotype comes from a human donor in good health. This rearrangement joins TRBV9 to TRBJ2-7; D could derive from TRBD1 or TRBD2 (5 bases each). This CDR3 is CASSVREMYEQYF. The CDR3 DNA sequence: TGTGCCAGCAGCGTCAGGGAGATGTACGAGCAGTACTTC.